The sequence of this T cell receptor (beta chain) was determined in a study of blood T cell repertoires in COVID-19. The overall study: PBMCs, B-cell-depleted T cells, or T cells were the source of the cDNA or gDNA that made up the material.

The CDR3 sequence is 17 residues long. Sequenced by immunoSEQ multiplex PCR; TCRdb stores in-frame clones only, minus some. The table lists 290,000 or so clones, 80% to 95% of them singletons. Patients from Seattle were sampled longitudinally, starting during active infection. The material sequenced was peripheral blood. The source is a young woman with COVID-19, enrolled during active disease. This chain connects TRBV21-1 to TRBJ1-1; no check of the table's D call, TRBD1, against the DNA was made. TRBV21-1 is a pseudogene segment. CDR3 sequence (DNA): TGTGCCAGCAGCCCCCGAGGCGTCCGGACAGGTTGGACTGAAGCTTTCTTT. Translation: CASSPRGVRTGWTEAFF.